The 18 T cell receptor beta chains given below trace back to one sample, sequenced in a study of tumor-infiltrating lymphocytes in primary liver carcinoma. Unsorted whole blood served as the source of blood RNA, and germline DNA was extracted as well. The authors made TCR beta cDNA from around 500 ng total RNA with a constant-region primer. Three-round nested multiplex PCR performed with slightly modified ARM-PCR produced the TCR beta libraries. TRBV1-TRBV30 forward primers paired with a C-beta reverse primer drove the first two PCR rounds, about 10 cycles each. Via MiXCR, TCRdb re-called the multiplex PCR reads, giving one row per CDR3 protein. The sample includes approximately 330,000 distinct CDR3 sequences, less than 70% of them seen just once. Sequencing was done on a sample of peripheral blood. Every receptor here comes from a man aged 35 to 55 with primary liver carcinoma and hepatitis B virus infection.

V and J are TRBV4-1 and TRBJ1-3; D not resolved. Germline values: CDR1 MGHRA, CDR2 YSYEKL. V lost 4 bases and J lost 1, with 14 bases in between. There are 16 residues in the CDR3. CDR3 region: CASSPHIRWSGNTIYF. For the CDR3, the DNA is TGCGCCAGCAGCCCTCATATTAGGTGGTCTGGAAACACCATATATTTT.

As regards this clonotype: An end of the junction differs from the germline gene, which may be a read error. This chain uses TRBV11-2 with TRBJ2-1; D gene unclear. CDR3 size: 15 residues. Germline V gene data show CDR1 as SGHAT and CDR2 as FQNNGV. The CDR3 is CASSLDLVAYNEQFF. The CDR3 nucleotides read TGTGCCAGCAGTTTAGACCTCGTGGCGTACAATGAGCAGTTCTTC. The full variable domain, its missing parts supplied by reference TRBV11-2 and TRBJ2-1, is EAGVAQSPRYKIIEKRQSVAFWCNPISGHATLYWYQQILGQGPKLLIQFQNNGVVDDSQLPKDRFSAERLKGVDSTLKIQPAKLEDSAVYLCASSLDLVAYNEQFFGPGTRLTVL.

Remarks on this clonotype: The conserved closing phenylalanine or tryptophan is absent in this CDR3, likely reflecting a read error. This chain connects TRBV11-2 to TRBJ2-5; possible D gene TRBD2, 5 bases. The germline gives CDR1 SGHAT, CDR2 FQNNGV. This CDR3 contains 16 residues. CDR3 DNA sequence: TGTGCCAACAGCTTAGAGTGGGCTAGCCGGCAAGAGACCCAGTACTCC. Translation: CANSLEWASRQETQYS.

Only a few counts were recorded for this clonotype. The V and J genes are TRBV5-1 and TRBJ2-2; D possibly uses TRBD1 or TRBD2 (5 bases each). Germline V lookup: CDR1 SGHRS, CDR2 YFSETQ. The V end was cut by 7 bases, the J end by 4 bases, with 11 bases between. The CDR3 sequence is 13 residues long. The CDR3 loop reads CASEGPVTGELFF. The DNA of the CDR3 is TGCGCCAGCGAGGGGCCCGTCACCGGGGAGCTGTTTTTT.

As for this clonotype: One junction end does not reproduce the germline sequence, and a read error may be involved. The chain is built from TRBV5-6 and TRBJ2-1; weak D call: TRBD1 (5 bases). Germline lookup yields CDR1 SGHDT and CDR2 YYEEEE. There are 17 residues in the CDR3. The CDR3 region is CVSSLVRQSSSYNEQFF. Written as DNA, the CDR3 is TGTGTCAGCAGCTTGGTCAGACAGTCGAGCTCCTACAATGAGCAGTTCTTC. Looking up the rest from reference TRBV5-6 and TRBJ2-1 gives the full variable domain: DAGVTQSPTHLIKTRGQQVTLRCSPKSGHDTVSWYQQALGQGPQFIFQYYEEEERQRGNFPDRFSGHQFPNYSSELNVNALLLGDSALYLCVSSLVRQSSSYNEQFFGPGTRLTVL.

Comments on this clonotype: A read error may produce the germline difference seen at one junction end. This chain uses TRBV12-3 or TRBV12-4 with TRBJ2-5, with D perhaps matching TRBD2 (6 bases). CDR3 length equals 17 residues. The DNA for the CDR3 is TGTCCCAGCAGTTTAGTCGGGGGTGGGGGTCTGGGAGAGACCCAGTACTTC. Its protein is CPSSLVGGGGLGETQYF.

The V and J genes are TRBV5-5 and TRBJ2-7; D is possibly TRBD2 (5 bases). Trimming took off 5 bases at V and 7 bases at J, with 13 bases between the two ends. In germline, CDR1 is SGHKS, CDR2 YYEKEE (reference sequence). The CDR3 is made up of 12 amino acids. The CDR3 loop reads CASSRWTGEQYF. In DNA, the CDR3 is TGTGCCAGCAGTAGGTGGACGGGGGAGCAGTACTTC.

This clonotype came up a few times. The genes are TRBV5-1 and TRBJ2-2, with unresolved D. CDR1 and CDR2 (germline): SGHRS, YFSETQ. Trimming cost V 0 bases and J 7 bases, with 4 bases left between them. The CDR3 totals 12 residues. CDR3 DNA sequence: TGCGCCAGCAGCTTGGTCGACGGGGAGCTGTTTTTT. Protein sequence: CASSLVDGELFF.

This clonotype turned up a few times. The rearrangement uses TRBV4-2 and TRBJ1-2, with a tentative D call TRBD1 (6 bases). The V gene lost 0 bases and the J gene lost 4 bases, with 18 bases spanning the gap. In germline, CDR1 is LGHNA, CDR2 YNFKEQ. The length of the CDR3 is 17 residues. CDR3 in DNA: TGTGCCAGCAGCCAAGATAGGGGGACCGCTGGGTCCTATGGCTACACCTTC. Protein product: CASSQDRGTAGSYGYTF.

Note on this clonotype: This clone may be a read error of a much larger clone one base away. The chain is built from TRBV12-3 or TRBV12-4 and TRBJ2-1, with TRBD1 matching 8 bases. The CDR3 contains 18 residues. Here the CDR3 reads CASSLRVRGQWSRYDQFF. Here the CDR3 DNA reads TGTGCCAGCAGTTTACGCGTCAGGGGGCAATGGAGCAGGTATGATCAGTTCTTC.

The chain combines TRBV28 with TRBJ1-3; D is uncertain. Germline-derived CDR1 and CDR2 are MDHEN and SYDVKM. V lost 3 bases and J lost 9, with 9 bases in between. This CDR3 comprises 12 residues. The chain's CDR3 is CASSLVGRTIYF. The CDR3 DNA reads TGTGCCAGCAGTTTGGTTGGGCGCACCATATATTTT.

About this clonotype itself: Given the absence of the conserved phenylalanine or tryptophan at the CDR3 end, a read error is likely. The V and J genes are TRBV11-2 and TRBJ2-7, with TRBD2 as a possible D gene (5 bases). Germline values: CDR1 SGHAT, CDR2 FQNNGV. The CDR3 loop spans 13 amino acids. CDR3 bases: TGTGTCAGCAGCTTAGCCGGGATCCACGAGCAGTACTCC. This encodes CVSSLAGIHEQYS.

In the case of this clonotype: One end of the junction varies from germline; a read error may be responsible. The V gene is TRBV4-3, the J gene TRBJ2-7, with 7 bases that match TRBD1. From germline, CDR1 is LGHNA and CDR2 YSLEER. The CDR3 runs 15 residues. This CDR3 reads CTSSQLDRSSYEQYF. As DNA, the CDR3 is TGCACCAGCAGCCAGTTGGACAGGAGCTCCTACGAGCAGTACTTC.

On this clonotype itself: It may be a read error: a sequence one base away is much more abundant. A read error is likely, as this CDR3 ends without the conserved phenylalanine or tryptophan. In nucleotides, the CDR3 is TGTGCCAGCAGTGAGGACACCTCGGCCCGAGACACCATATATCTT. It encodes CASSEDTSARDTIYL. The J gene is TRBJ1-3, the V gene TRBV6-2 or TRBV6-3; D may be TRBD1 (5 bases). Germline values: CDR1 MNHEY, CDR2 SVGEGT. This CDR3 is built from 15 residues. Trimming took off 5 bases at V and 8 bases at J, with 19 bases between the two ends.

As concerns this clonotype: Germline and junction disagree at one end, which may indicate a read error. Written as DNA, the CDR3 is TGTGCCAGCAGTCCCCCTAACTCCTACAAGCAGTACTTC. It translates to CASSPPNSYKQYF. This rearrangement joins TRBV6-6 to TRBJ2-7; D is undetermined. The germline gives CDR1 MNHNY, CDR2 SVGAGI (reference sequence). The CDR3 is 13 residues long.

Regarding this clonotype: The CDR3 carries no conserved terminal phenylalanine or tryptophan, so it likely arises from a read error. V usage is TRBV6-2 or TRBV6-3 and J usage is TRBJ2-1, with 10 bases fitting TRBD2. Germline V gene lookup returns CDR1 MNHEY and CDR2 SVGEGT. The CDR3 loop spans 15 amino acids. V trimming: 9 bases; J trimming: 4 bases; junction bases outside the gene matches: 9. The CDR3 DNA sequence: TGTGCCAGTCCTGCGACTAGCGGGCCGTACAATGAGCAGTTCCTC. It yields the protein CASPATSGPYNEQFL.

The J gene is TRBJ2-2, the V gene TRBV24-1; maybe TRBD2 (5 bases). V was pared by 7 bases and J by 0 bases, with 14 bases between. Germline CDR1 reads KGHDR; CDR2 reads SFDVKD. The CDR3 totals 16 residues. CDR3 nucleotide sequence: TGTGCCACCAGCGGGCCCGGCGGGTCGAACACCGGGGAGCTGTTTTTT. Protein: CATSGPGGSNTGELFF.

Comment on this clonotype: This may stem from a read error, because a much larger clone lies one nucleotide away. V is TRBV10-3 and J is TRBJ2-2; D possibly corresponds to TRBD1 (5 bases). The V end was cut by 6 bases, the J end by 5 bases, with 19 bases between. CDR1 and CDR2 from the germline V gene are ENHRY and SYGVKD. The CDR3 length is 16 residues. Here the CDR3 DNA reads TGTGCCATCAGGAAGGACAAGGGGCGCCGAACCGGGGAGCTGTTTTTT. As protein: CAIRKDKGRRTGELFF.